The rows below give T cell receptor beta chains drawn from one sample of a study of Graves' ophthalmopathy and Graves' hyperthyroidism. TCRdb re-called the multiplex PCR reads with MiXCR, one entry per CDR3 protein. The sample has over a million distinct CDR3 sequences, less than 45% seen once. Sequenced material: peripheral blood or thyroid tissue (not recorded which). Every receptor here comes from an adult man with Graves' hyperthyroidism. CDR3s include the opening cysteine and the closing phenylalanine or tryptophan. The D gene is left open where the match is weak. Clone size is not always given. Where it is, it says once, few, many or a class for expanded clones.

V gene: TRBV24-1; clone size: -; J gene: TRBJ2-5; D gene: -; CDR3 protein: CATSRSGVETQYF; CDR3 DNA: TGTGCCACCAGCAGATCGGGGGTCGAGACCCAGTACTTC
V gene: TRBV10-3; clone size: -; J gene: TRBJ2-5; D gene: TRBD2; CDR3 protein: CAIRAGTSGNEIQYF; CDR3 DNA: TGTGCCATCAGGGCCGGGACTAGCGGGAATGAAATCCAGTACTTC
V gene: TRBV2; clone size: many; J gene: TRBJ1-1; D gene: -; CDR3 protein: CATRRVTLGTEAFF; CDR3 DNA: TGTGCCACCCGCAGGGTAACTTTGGGGACTGAAGCTTTCTTT
V gene: TRBV4-3; clone size: -; J gene: TRBJ1-5; D gene: -; CDR3 protein: CASGQDRWQPQHF; CDR3 DNA: TGCGCCAGCGGCCAAGATCGGTGGCAGCCCCAGCATTTT
V gene: TRBV12-3/TRBV12-4; clone size: many; J gene: TRBJ1-5; D gene: -; CDR3 protein: CASSLRESNQPQHF; CDR3 DNA: TGTGCCAGCAGTTTACGGGAGAGCAATCAGCCCCAGCATTTT
V gene: TRBV12-3/TRBV12-4; clone size: many; J gene: TRBJ1-5; D gene: TRBD1; CDR3 protein: CASREGQPNQPQHF; CDR3 DNA: TGTGCCAGCAGGGAGGGACAGCCGAATCAGCCCCAGCATTTT
V gene: TRBV27; clone size: -; J gene: TRBJ2-7; D gene: TRBD2; CDR3 protein: CASSSHPRPPSGRTYEQYF; CDR3 DNA: TGTGCCAGCAGTTCCCACCCCCGTCCCCCTAGCGGGCGAACGTACGAGCAGTACTTC
V gene: TRBV7-9; clone size: -; J gene: TRBJ1-2; D gene: TRBD1; CDR3 protein: CASSSGTGGLSYTF; CDR3 DNA: TGTGCCAGCAGCTCCGGGACAGGGGGCCTCAGCTACACCTTC
V gene: TRBV29-1; clone size: -; J gene: TRBJ2-3; D gene: -; CDR3 protein: CSDTDTQYF; CDR3 DNA: TGCAGCGACACAGATACGCAGTATTTT
V gene: TRBV10-3; clone size: -; J gene: TRBJ2-7; D gene: -; CDR3 protein: CAISEPQQGQPYEQYF; CDR3 DNA: TGTGCCATCAGTGAGCCCCAGCAGGGGCAACCCTACGAGCAGTACTTC
V gene: TRBV5-1; clone size: -; J gene: TRBJ1-6; D gene: TRBD1; CDR3 protein: CASSWTGSSYNSPLHF; CDR3 DNA: TGCGCCAGCAGCTGGACAGGGAGCTCCTATAATTCACCCCTCCACTTT
V gene: TRBV7-6; clone size: many; J gene: TRBJ1-1; D gene: TRBD1; CDR3 protein: CASSLGRGLLNTEAFF; CDR3 DNA: TGTGCCAGCAGCTTGGGCAGGGGGCTTTTGAACACTGAAGCTTTCTTT
V gene: TRBV6-5; clone size: many; J gene: TRBJ1-4; D gene: TRBD1; CDR3 protein: CASSYSDREKLFF; CDR3 DNA: TGTGCCAGCAGTTACTCGGACAGGGAAAAACTGTTTTTT
V gene: TRBV4-1; clone size: few; J gene: TRBJ2-6; D gene: -; CDR3 protein: CASSQDHQGSGANVLTF; CDR3 DNA: TGTGCCAGCAGCCAAGATCACCAGGGCTCTGGGGCCAACGTCCTGACTTTC
V gene: TRBV29-1; clone size: many; J gene: TRBJ2-5; D gene: TRBD1; CDR3 protein: CSVDNPGGGQETQYF; CDR3 DNA: TGCAGCGTTGATAATCCAGGGGGCGGCCAAGAGACCCAGTACTTC
V gene: TRBV7-9; clone size: -; J gene: TRBJ2-7; D gene: TRBD2; CDR3 protein: CASSIAGESYEQCF; CDR3 DNA: TGTGCCAGCAGCATAGCGGGAGAGTCCTACGAGCAGTGCTTC
V gene: TRBV24-1; clone size: many; J gene: TRBJ1-5; D gene: -; CDR3 protein: CATSDPDGGQPQHF; CDR3 DNA: TGTGCCACCAGTGACCCGGACGGGGGACAGCCCCAGCATTTT
V gene: TRBV10-3; clone size: -; J gene: TRBJ2-2; D gene: -; CDR3 protein: CAANTPSGTGNTGELFF; CDR3 DNA: TGTGCCGCAAATACCCCTAGCGGGACAGGGAACACCGGGGAGCTGTTTTTT
V gene: TRBV15; clone size: -; J gene: TRBJ2-2; D gene: TRBD2; CDR3 protein: CATSTDGGGLSGELFF; CDR3 DNA: TGTGCCACCAGCACGGATGGCGGGGGGCTATCCGGGGAGCTGTTTTTT
V gene: TRBV28; clone size: -; J gene: TRBJ1-6; D gene: -; CDR3 protein: CASSIRRGNSPLHF; CDR3 DNA: TGTGCCAGCAGCATCCGCAGGGGTAATTCACCCCTCCACTTT
V gene: TRBV6-5; clone size: few; J gene: TRBJ2-7; D gene: TRBD2; CDR3 protein: CASILASWEELANTSLGEQYF; CDR3 DNA: TGTGCCAGCATTCTCGCGAGCTGGGAGGAACTAGCGAACACGAGTTTGGGCGAGCAGTACTTC
V gene: TRBV29-1; clone size: few; J gene: TRBJ2-7; D gene: -; CDR3 protein: CSVEDRGQYF; CDR3 DNA: TGCAGCGTTGAAGATCGGGGGCAGTACTTC
V gene: TRBV29-1; clone size: -; J gene: TRBJ2-6; D gene: -; CDR3 protein: CSVAITGRPGYGANVLTF; CDR3 DNA: TGCAGCGTTGCAATAACAGGGAGGCCGGGCTACGGGGCCAACGTCCTGACTTTC
V gene: TRBV5-1; clone size: few; J gene: TRBJ1-6; D gene: TRBD1; CDR3 protein: CASSSTGQGASPLHF; CDR3 DNA: TGCGCCAGCAGCTCAACAGGACAGGGGGCTTCACCCCTCCACTTT